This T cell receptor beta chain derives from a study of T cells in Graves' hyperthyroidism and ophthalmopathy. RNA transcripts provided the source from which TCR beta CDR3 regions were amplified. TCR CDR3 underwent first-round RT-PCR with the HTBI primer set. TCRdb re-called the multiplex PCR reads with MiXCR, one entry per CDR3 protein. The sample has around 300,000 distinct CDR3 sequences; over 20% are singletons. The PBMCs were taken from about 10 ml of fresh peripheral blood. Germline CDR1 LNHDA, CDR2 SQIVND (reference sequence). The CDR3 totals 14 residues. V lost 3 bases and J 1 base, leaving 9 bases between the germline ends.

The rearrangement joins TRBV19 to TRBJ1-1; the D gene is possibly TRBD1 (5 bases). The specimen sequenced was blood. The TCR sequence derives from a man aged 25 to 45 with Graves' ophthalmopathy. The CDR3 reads CASSMRDSNTEAFF. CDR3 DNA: TGTGCCAGTAGTATGAGGGACTCGAACACTGAAGCTTTCTTT.